This T cell receptor beta chain was recovered during a study of T cell repertoires in cytomegalovirus infection. TCRdb reanalysed the reads using MiXCR and keeps one entry per CDR3 protein. The data hold hundreds of thousands of distinct CDR3 sequences, with about a sixth observed a single time. From germline, CDR1 is SGHNT and CDR2 YYREEE (reference sequence). CDR3 length: 14 amino acids. The V gene end was trimmed by 4 bases and the J gene end by 8 bases; junction bases not matched to a gene: 9. V usage is TRBV5-4 and J usage is TRBJ2-3, with 8 nucleotides matching TRBD1. The material sequenced was PBMCs. This receptor was taken from a human donor in good health (CMV status not recorded). Some clones in this sample may be carry-over from other donors' samples. The CDR3 DNA reads TGTGCCAGCAGCGCAACCACAGGGGGTGCTACGCAGTATTTT. This gives the protein CASSATTGGATQYF.